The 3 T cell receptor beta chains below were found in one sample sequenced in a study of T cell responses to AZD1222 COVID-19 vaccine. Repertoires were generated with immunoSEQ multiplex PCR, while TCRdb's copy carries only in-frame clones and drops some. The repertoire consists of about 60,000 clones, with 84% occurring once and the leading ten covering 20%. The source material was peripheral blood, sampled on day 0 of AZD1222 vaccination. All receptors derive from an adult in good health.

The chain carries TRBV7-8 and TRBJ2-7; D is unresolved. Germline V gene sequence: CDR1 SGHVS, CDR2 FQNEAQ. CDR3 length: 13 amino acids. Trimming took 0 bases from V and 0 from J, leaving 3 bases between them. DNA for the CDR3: TGTGCCAGCAGCTTAGCGGTCTCCTACGAGCAGTACTTC. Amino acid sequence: CASSLAVSYEQYF.

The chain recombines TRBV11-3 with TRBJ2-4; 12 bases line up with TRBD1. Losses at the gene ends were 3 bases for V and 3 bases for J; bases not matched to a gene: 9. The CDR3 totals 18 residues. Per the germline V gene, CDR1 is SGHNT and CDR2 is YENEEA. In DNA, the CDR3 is TGTGCCAGCAGCTTCGGCGGGACAGGGGGCGCAGGCAAAAACATTCAGTACTTC. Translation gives CASSFGGTGGAGKNIQYF.

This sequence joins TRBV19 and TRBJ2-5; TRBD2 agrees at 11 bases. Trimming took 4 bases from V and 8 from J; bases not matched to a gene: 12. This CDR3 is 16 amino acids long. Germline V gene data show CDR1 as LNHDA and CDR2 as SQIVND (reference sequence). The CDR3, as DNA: TGTGCCAGTAGTAAATTCCCCCTCACTAGCGGGAGTACCCAGTACTTC. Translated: CASSKFPLTSGSTQYF.